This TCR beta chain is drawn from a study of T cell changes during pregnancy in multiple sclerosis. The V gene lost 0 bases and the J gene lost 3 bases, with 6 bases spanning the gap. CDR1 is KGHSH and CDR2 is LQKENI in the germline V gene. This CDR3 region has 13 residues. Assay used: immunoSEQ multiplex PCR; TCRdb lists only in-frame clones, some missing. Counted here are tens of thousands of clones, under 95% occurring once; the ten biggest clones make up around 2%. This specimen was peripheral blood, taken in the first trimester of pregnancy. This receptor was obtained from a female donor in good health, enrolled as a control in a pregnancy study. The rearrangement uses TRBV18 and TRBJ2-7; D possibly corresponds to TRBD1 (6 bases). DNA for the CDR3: TGTGCCAGCTCACCACCGGACAGCTACGAGCAGTACTTC. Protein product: CASSPPDSYEQYF. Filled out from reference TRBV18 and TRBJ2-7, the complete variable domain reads NAGVMQNPRHLVRRRGQEARLRCSPMKGHSHVYWYRQLPEEGLKFMVYLQKENIIDESGMPKERFSAEFPKEGPSILRIQQVVRGDSAAYFCASSPPDSYEQYFGPGTRLTVT.